The 28 T cell receptor beta chains below were found in one sample sequenced in a study of T cell responses to AZD1222 COVID-19 vaccine (dated by TCRdb to the early 2020s). The time point label of this sample denotes: baseline before first vaccination. In light of the paper, this sample's treatment or condition label describes: meningococcal conjugate vaccine given as trial control. Libraries were prepared through the immunoSEQ multiplex PCR assay. In its TCRdb copy, this immuneACCESS table keeps in-frame sequences only and misses some clones. Where compared with another copy, unresolved V genes explain less than half of these, and the others have no known cause. The sample profile shows about 90,000 clones; about 90% of them were found once. The ten largest account for less than 5.5% of the sample. The starting material was peripheral blood, obtained on day 0 of MenACWY control vaccination. The receptor set was obtained from an adult in good health.

This clone was seen once. The CDR3 here is CATSDPSRQGLNYGYTF. Here the CDR3 DNA reads TGTGCCACCAGTGACCCAAGCAGACAGGGGCTAAACTATGGCTACACCTTC. The chain couples TRBV24-1 to TRBJ1-2, with 8 bases that match TRBD1. The length of the CDR3 is 17 residues. The germline CDR1 and CDR2 sequences are KGHDR and SFDVKD. V dropped 4 bases and J dropped 2; count of bases not matched to a gene: 11.

The rearrangement joins TRBV5-5 to TRBJ2-2, with 7 bases lining up with TRBD2. The junction had 5 bases not matched to a gene; V was cut back by 3 bases and J by 0 bases. Germline-derived CDR1 and CDR2 are SGHKS and YYEKEE (reference sequence). There are 16 residues in the CDR3. For the CDR3, the DNA is TGTGCCAGCAGCTCTCCGGGGGGATCGAACACCGGGGAGCTGTTTTTT. This translates into CASSSPGGSNTGELFF.

The rearrangement uses TRBV5-1 and TRBJ2-3; D is uncertain. Germline V gives CDR1 SGHRS, CDR2 YFSETQ. With 4 bases removed from V and 0 bases from J, the gap between germline ends came to 12 bases. The CDR3 extends over 15 amino acids. CDR3 sequence (DNA): TGCGCCAGCAGCGCCCGGACGGAAAGCACAGATACGCAGTATTTT. Translation: CASSARTESTDTQYF.

The V gene is TRBV9, the J gene TRBJ2-3, with TRBD2 matching 10 bases. V was clipped by 4 bases and J by 0 bases; unmatched bases: 8. CDR3 size: 17 residues. CDR1 and CDR2 from the germline V gene are SGDLS and YYNGEE. DNA of the CDR3: TGTGCCAGCAGCCCACGGATTAGCGGGGGGAGCACAGATACGCAGTATTTT. Translating it yields CASSPRISGGSTDTQYF.

The V gene is TRBV27, the J gene TRBJ2-1, with D unresolved. Germline assignment: CDR1 MNHEY and CDR2 SMNVEV (reference sequence). V was shortened by 2 bases and J by 0 bases, with 11 bases between the two germline ends. The CDR3 contains 16 residues. The CDR3 sequence is CASSLMLTSSYNEQFF. CDR3 nucleotide sequence: TGTGCCAGCAGTTTAATGCTCACGAGCTCCTACAATGAGCAGTTCTTC.

The rearrangement uses TRBV10-1 and TRBJ2-7; D possibly uses TRBD1 or TRBD2 (5 bases each). CDR3 length equals 14 residues. Germline CDR1 and CDR2: WNHNN and SYGVQD (reference sequence). The V end was cut by 5 bases, the J end by 0 bases, with 11 bases between. This chain's CDR3 is CASSRDASSYEQYF. CDR3 DNA sequence: TGCGCCAGCAGTCGGGACGCAAGCTCCTACGAGCAGTACTTC.

Sample share makes this clone medium-sized. The V call is TRBV12-3 or TRBV12-4, the J call TRBJ1-1; D is unclear. V was shortened by 1 base and J by 2 bases, with 5 bases between the two germline ends. The CDR3 length is 13 residues. The CDR3 nucleotides read TGTGCCAGCAGTTTAGGACCTAACACTGAAGCTTTCTTT. Protein product: CASSLGPNTEAFF.

This chain connects TRBV5-1 to TRBJ2-7; 8 bases are shared with TRBD2. Germline V lookup: CDR1 SGHRS, CDR2 YFSETQ. The CDR3 is made up of 15 amino acids. V lost 5 bases, J lost 3 bases, and 10 bases stayed unmatched. The CDR3, as DNA: TGCGCCAGCAGTAAGGATGGACTAGCAGGCTACGAGCAGTACTTC. It codes for CASSKDGLAGYEQYF.

This clone is a singleton in its sample. The V call is TRBV4-1, the J call TRBJ1-1; D gene uncertain. The germline V and J ends were trimmed by 0 bases and 5 bases, with 7 bases remaining between them. The CDR3 runs 13 residues. The V gene's germline CDR1 is MGHRA and CDR2 YSYEKL. CDR3 protein: CASSQDGRTEAFF. DNA for the CDR3: TGCGCCAGCAGCCAAGACGGGCGGACTGAAGCTTTCTTT.

This clone was seen more than once but under ten times. The chain employs TRBV5-1 and TRBJ2-3; D unclear. The length of the CDR3 is 14 residues. The germline gives CDR1 SGHRS, CDR2 YFSETQ. Deletions cut 4 bases from V and 2 bases from J, with 11 bases between. CDR3 sequence: CASSPPSHTDTQYF. The DNA of the CDR3 is TGCGCCAGCAGCCCGCCGTCCCACACAGATACGCAGTATTTT. Full variable domain (rest looked up from reference TRBV5-1 and TRBJ2-3): KAGVTQTPRYLIKTRGQQVTLSCSPISGHRSVSWYQQTPGQGLQFLFEYFSETQRNKGNFPGRFSGRQFSNSRSEMNVSTLELGDSALYLCASSPPSHTDTQYFGPGTRLTVL.

The chain joins TRBV27 to TRBJ1-1, with D hard to call. The CDR3 is 13 residues long. Germline lookup yields CDR1 MNHEY and CDR2 SMNVEV (reference sequence). V lost 8 bases, J lost 4 bases, and 14 bases lay in between. In DNA form, the CDR3 reads TGTGCCAGCTACCCCCGGACGTCCACTGAAGCTTTCTTT. Its protein is CASYPRTSTEAFF.

This clone has just one count. J is TRBJ2-7 and V is TRBV6-5; unclear D gene. From germline, CDR1 is MNHEY and CDR2 SVGAGI. V was pared by 5 bases and J by 1 base, with 12 bases between. The CDR3 spans 14 residues. In nucleotides, the CDR3 is TGTGCCAGCAGTCCCACTTGGGCGTCCTACGAGCAGTACTTC. Its protein product is CASSPTWASYEQYF.

This clone appeared a single time. The chain uses TRBV15 and TRBJ1-4; 11 bases line up with TRBD1. This CDR3 is built from 17 residues. Germline V gene lookup returns CDR1 LNHNV and CDR2 YYDKDF (reference sequence). Trimming cost V 3 bases and J 0 bases; bases outside gene matches: 3. CDR3 region: CATSRPGQGATNEKLFF. DNA for the CDR3: TGTGCCACCAGCAGGCCGGGACAGGGGGCAACTAATGAAAAACTGTTTTTT.

The V call is TRBV6-6, the J call TRBJ2-5; D ambiguous. The germline V gene encodes CDR1 MNHNY and CDR2 SVGAGI (reference sequence). V lost 5 bases, J lost 7 bases, and 8 bases lay in between. The CDR3 runs to 11 residues. CDR3 residues: CASSNLVTQYF. CDR3 coding DNA: TGTGCCAGCAGTAACTTAGTGACCCAGTACTTC.

The rearrangement uses TRBV12-5 and TRBJ2-5, with TRBD2 matching 7 bases. The CDR3 runs 14 residues. Germline CDR1 LGHNT, CDR2 FRNRAP. V shed 6 bases, J shed 0 bases, and the junction held 4 bases outside the gene matches. The CDR3 loop reads CASGPGLDQETQYF. The CDR3 nucleotides read TGTGCTAGTGGCCCCGGACTAGACCAAGAGACCCAGTACTTC.

The chain has TRBV2 and TRBJ1-4; no firm D call. Deletions cut 2 bases from V and 0 bases from J, with 7 bases between. The CDR3 runs 15 residues. Germline CDR1 is SNHLY and CDR2 is FYNNEI. Here the CDR3 DNA reads TGTGCCAGCAGTGAACTAAGCGCAACTAATGAAAAACTGTTTTTT. Protein sequence: CASSELSATNEKLFF.

This clone was counted once. V usage is TRBV11-2 and J usage is TRBJ1-1; D gene unclear. Deletions cut 3 bases from V and 0 bases from J, with 8 bases between. Looked up from germline, CDR1 is SGHAT and CDR2 is FQNNGV. This CDR3 contains 14 residues. CDR3 coding DNA: TGTGCCAGCAGCTTCCGGGCCTTGAACACTGAAGCTTTCTTT. Its translation is CASSFRALNTEAFF. Complete variable domain (other parts from reference TRBV11-2 and TRBJ1-1): EAGVAQSPRYKIIEKRQSVAFWCNPISGHATLYWYQQILGQGPKLLIQFQNNGVVDDSQLPKDRFSAERLKGVDSTLKIQPAKLEDSAVYLCASSFRALNTEAFFGQGTRLTVV.

This CDR3 reads CASSLVWDPLYEQYF. The DNA for the CDR3 is TGCGCCAGCAGCTTGGTTTGGGACCCCCTATACGAGCAGTACTTC. The gene calls are TRBV5-1 and TRBJ2-7; D tentatively reads TRBD1 or TRBD2 (5 bases each). Deletions cut 0 bases from V and 4 bases from J, with 14 bases between. The CDR3 contains 15 residues. Germline loops: CDR1 SGHRS, CDR2 YFSETQ.

This chain uses TRBV20-1 with TRBJ1-2, with unresolved D. CDR3 length equals 11 residues. Germline V CDR1 and CDR2: DFQATT, SNEGSKA (reference sequence). Trimming removed 8 bases at V and 4 bases at J, with 11 bases between. The CDR3 nucleotides are TGCAGTCTTCCGGCCTTCTATGGCTACACCTTC. Translation gives CSLPAFYGYTF.

The V gene is TRBV24-1, the J gene TRBJ2-7; D remains unclear. CDR3 length: 11 residues. Germline-derived CDR1 and CDR2 are KGHDR and SFDVKD. The V end lost 1 base, the J end lost 6 bases, and 3 bases lay between the germline ends. The chain's CDR3 is CATSDFGEQYF. The CDR3 bases are TGTGCCACCAGTGATTTTGGCGAGCAGTACTTC.

The chain couples TRBV5-1 to TRBJ2-7; 11 bases are shared with TRBD1. The V segment lost 3 bases and the J segment 5 bases; nucleotides outside the gene matches: 4. The germline CDR1 and CDR2 sequences are SGHRS and YFSETQ. The CDR3 consists of 14 residues. Here the CDR3 reads CASSSGTGGNEQYF. DNA for the CDR3: TGCGCCAGCAGCTCGGGGACAGGGGGAAACGAGCAGTACTTC.

J is TRBJ1-1 and V is TRBV9; D is ambiguous. The CDR3 spans 16 residues. V was clipped by 0 bases and J by 0 bases, with 12 bases between them. The germline CDR1 and CDR2 sequences are SGDLS and YYNGEE. As DNA, the CDR3 is TGTGCCAGCAGCGTAGGCCTCGGCGGGATGAACACTGAAGCTTTCTTT. Protein: CASSVGLGGMNTEAFF. Looking up the rest from reference TRBV9 and TRBJ1-1 gives the full variable domain: DSGVTQTPKHLITATGQRVTLRCSPRSGDLSVYWYQQSLDQGLQFLIQYYNGEERAKGNILERFSAQQFPDLHSELNLSSLELGDSALYFCASSVGLGGMNTEAFFGQGTRLTVV.

V and J are TRBV5-5 and TRBJ1-3, with D unresolved. V lost 0 bases and J 0 bases, leaving 7 bases between the germline ends. Germline CDR1 is SGHKS and CDR2 is YYEKEE (reference sequence). The CDR3 spans 15 residues. The CDR3, as DNA: TGTGCCAGCAGCTTGGACGGCCTCTCTGGAAACACCATATATTTT. Translation: CASSLDGLSGNTIYF.

The chain links TRBV18 to TRBJ2-1, with TRBD2 identical over 7 bases. Per germline, CDR1 KGHSH and CDR2 LQKENI. The CDR3 has 13 amino acids. J lost 4 bases, V lost 4 bases, and 1 base had no gene match. Written as DNA, the CDR3 is TGTGCCAGCTCACGCGGGAGTTACAATGAGCAGTTCTTC. Protein product: CASSRGSYNEQFF.

The chain couples TRBV28 to TRBJ2-7; TRBD1 or TRBD2 may be the D gene (5 bases each). Per germline, CDR1 MDHEN and CDR2 SYDVKM. Trimming removed 7 bases at V and 5 bases at J, with 15 bases between. This CDR3 has 13 residues. The CDR3 spells CASTGFGGNEQYF. The CDR3 DNA reads as TGTGCCAGCACGGGGTTTGGGGGAAACGAGCAGTACTTC.

This clone was observed a handful of times. The chain combines TRBV5-4 with TRBJ2-7; TRBD2 matches 7 bases. Germline values: CDR1 SGHNT, CDR2 YYREEE (reference sequence). The CDR3 loop spans 15 amino acids. J was trimmed by 3 bases and V by 4 bases; bases with no gene match: 10. The DNA for the CDR3 is TGTGCCAGCAGCCCGACGTTGGGGGGGGTCTACGAGCAGTACTTC. It translates to CASSPTLGGVYEQYF.

V is TRBV18 and J is TRBJ2-7; possibly TRBD1 for D (6 bases). This CDR3 has 13 residues. V gave up 2 bases and J gave up 3 bases, with 8 bases separating them. Germline CDR1 and CDR2: KGHSH and LQKENI. This CDR3 is CASSPGRGYEQYF. The CDR3 DNA reads as TGTGCCAGCTCACCAGGCAGGGGCTACGAGCAGTACTTC. The variable domain in full, with the rest retrieved from reference TRBV18 and TRBJ2-7, is NAGVMQNPRHLVRRRGQEARLRCSPMKGHSHVYWYRQLPEEGLKFMVYLQKENIIDESGMPKERFSAEFPKEGPSILRIQQVVRGDSAAYFCASSPGRGYEQYFGPGTRLTVT.

V and J are TRBV6-5 and TRBJ1-4; 7 bases align to TRBD1. Germline V lookup: CDR1 MNHEY, CDR2 SVGAGI. The CDR3 totals 15 residues. J lost 3 bases, V lost 5 bases, and 6 bases had no gene match. CDR3 nucleotide sequence: TGTGCCAGCAGTACCCGACAGGGAGCTAATGAAAAACTGTTTTTT. Its translation: CASSTRQGANEKLFF.